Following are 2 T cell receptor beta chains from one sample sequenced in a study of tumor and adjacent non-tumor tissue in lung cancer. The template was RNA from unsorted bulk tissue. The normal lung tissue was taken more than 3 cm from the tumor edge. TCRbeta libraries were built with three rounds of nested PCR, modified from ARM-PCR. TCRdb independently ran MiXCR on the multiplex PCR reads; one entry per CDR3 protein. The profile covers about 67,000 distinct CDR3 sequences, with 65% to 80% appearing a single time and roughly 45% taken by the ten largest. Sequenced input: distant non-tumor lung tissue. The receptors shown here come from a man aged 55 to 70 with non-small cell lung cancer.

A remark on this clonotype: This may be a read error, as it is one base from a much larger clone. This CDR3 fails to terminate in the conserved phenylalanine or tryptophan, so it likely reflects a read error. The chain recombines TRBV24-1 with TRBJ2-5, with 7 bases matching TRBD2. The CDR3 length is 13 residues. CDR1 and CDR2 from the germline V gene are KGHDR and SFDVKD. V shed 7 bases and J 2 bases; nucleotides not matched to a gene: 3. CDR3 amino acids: CATSPSGQETQYL. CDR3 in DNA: TGTGCCACCAGCCCTAGCGGTCAAGAGACCCAGTACCTC.

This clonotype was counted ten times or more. CDR3 region: CASSYNGGEGNEQFF. The CDR3 region has the DNA TGTGCCAGTAGTTACAACGGGGGAGAAGGCAATGAGCAGTTCTTC. This chain uses TRBV19 with TRBJ2-1, with D possibly being TRBD2 (6 bases). From germline, CDR1 is LNHDA and CDR2 SQIVND (reference sequence). The CDR3 is 15 residues long. Deletions cut 5 bases from V and 6 bases from J, with 17 bases between.